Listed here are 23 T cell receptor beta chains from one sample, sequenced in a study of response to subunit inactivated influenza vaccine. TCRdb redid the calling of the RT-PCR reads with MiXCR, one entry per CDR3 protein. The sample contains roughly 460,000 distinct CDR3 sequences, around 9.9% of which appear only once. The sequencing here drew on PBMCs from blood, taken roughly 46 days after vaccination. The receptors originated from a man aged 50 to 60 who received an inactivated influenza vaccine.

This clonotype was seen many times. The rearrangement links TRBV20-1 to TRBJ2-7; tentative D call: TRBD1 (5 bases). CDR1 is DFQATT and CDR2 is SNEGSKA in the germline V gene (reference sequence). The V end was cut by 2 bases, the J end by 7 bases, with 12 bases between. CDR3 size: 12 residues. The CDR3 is CSARRQGWEQYF. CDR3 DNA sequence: TGCAGTGCTAGACGGCAGGGTTGGGAGCAGTACTTC.

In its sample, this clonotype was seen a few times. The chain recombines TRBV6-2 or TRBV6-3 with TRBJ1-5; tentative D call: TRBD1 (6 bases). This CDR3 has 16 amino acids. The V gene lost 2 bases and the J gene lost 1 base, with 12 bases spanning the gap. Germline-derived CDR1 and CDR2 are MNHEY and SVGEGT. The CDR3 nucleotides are TGTGCCAGCAGTTACGAATATACAGGGAGCAATCAGCCCCAGCATTTT. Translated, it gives CASSYEYTGSNQPQHF.

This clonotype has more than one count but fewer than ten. The CDR3 DNA follows: TGTGCCAGCAGCTTGCCGGGGGTCCGCGAGACCCAGTACTTC. Its protein product is CASSLPGVRETQYF. The chain is built from TRBV5-6 and TRBJ2-5, with TRBD2 as a possible D gene (6 bases). Germline lookup yields CDR1 SGHDT and CDR2 YYEEEE. V lost 1 base and J 5 bases, leaving 12 bases between the germline ends. The CDR3 covers 14 residues.

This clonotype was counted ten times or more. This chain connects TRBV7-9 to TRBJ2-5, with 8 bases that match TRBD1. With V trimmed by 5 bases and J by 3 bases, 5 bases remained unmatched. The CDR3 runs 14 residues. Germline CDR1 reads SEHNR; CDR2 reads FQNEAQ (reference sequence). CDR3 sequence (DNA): TGTGCCAGCAGCACCTCGACAGGGGAAGAGACCCAGTACTTC. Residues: CASSTSTGEETQYF.

This CDR3 is CAIRNGPSGNSPLHF. For the CDR3, the DNA is TGTGCCATCAGGAACGGACCGTCGGGTAATTCACCCCTCCACTTT. This chain links TRBV10-3 with TRBJ1-6; D gene uncertain. This CDR3 region has 15 residues. Trimming removed 6 bases from V and 6 bases from J, with 15 bases in between. Germline-derived CDR1 and CDR2 are ENHRY and SYGVKD.

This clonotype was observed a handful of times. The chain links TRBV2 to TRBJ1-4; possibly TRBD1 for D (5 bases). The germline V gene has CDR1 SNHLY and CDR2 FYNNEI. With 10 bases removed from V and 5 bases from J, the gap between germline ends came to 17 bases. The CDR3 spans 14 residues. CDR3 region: CATTWGEENEKLFF. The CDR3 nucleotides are TGTGCCACTACCTGGGGGGAAGAAAATGAAAAACTGTTTTTT. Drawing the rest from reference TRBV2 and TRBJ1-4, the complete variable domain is EPEVTQTPSHQVTQMGQEVILRCVPISNHLYFYWYRQILGQKVEFLVSFYNNEISEKSEIFDDQFSVERPDGSNFTLKIRSTKLEDSAMYFCATTWGEENEKLFFGSGTQLSVL.

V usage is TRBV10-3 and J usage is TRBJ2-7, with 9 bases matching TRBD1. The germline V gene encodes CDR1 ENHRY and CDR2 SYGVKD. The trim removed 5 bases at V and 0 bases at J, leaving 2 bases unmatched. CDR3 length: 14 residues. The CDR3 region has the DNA TGTGCCATCAGTCGGACAGGGGCCTCCTACGAGCAGTACTTC. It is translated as CAISRTGASYEQYF.

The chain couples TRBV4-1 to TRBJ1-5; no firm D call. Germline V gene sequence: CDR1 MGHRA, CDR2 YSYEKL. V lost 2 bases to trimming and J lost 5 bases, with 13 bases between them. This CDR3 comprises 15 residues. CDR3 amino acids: CASSQRTGPYQPQHF. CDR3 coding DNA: TGCGCCAGCAGCCAAAGAACTGGGCCGTATCAGCCCCAGCATTTT.

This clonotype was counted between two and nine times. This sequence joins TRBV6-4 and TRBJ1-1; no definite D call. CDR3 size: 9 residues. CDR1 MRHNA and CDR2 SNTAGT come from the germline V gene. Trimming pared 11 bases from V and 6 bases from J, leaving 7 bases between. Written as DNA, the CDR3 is TGTGCCTTTATCTCTGAAGCTTTCTTT. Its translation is CAFISEAFF.

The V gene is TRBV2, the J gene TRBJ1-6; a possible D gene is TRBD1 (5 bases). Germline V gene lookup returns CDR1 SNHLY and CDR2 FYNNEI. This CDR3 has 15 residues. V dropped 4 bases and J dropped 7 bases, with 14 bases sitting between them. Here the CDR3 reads CASSVRGRGNSPLHF. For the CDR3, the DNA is TGTGCCAGCAGTGTGCGGGGGAGGGGAAATTCACCCCTCCACTTT. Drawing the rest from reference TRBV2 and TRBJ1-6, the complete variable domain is EPEVTQTPSHQVTQMGQEVILRCVPISNHLYFYWYRQILGQKVEFLVSFYNNEISEKSEIFDDQFSVERPDGSNFTLKIRSTKLEDSAMYFCASSVRGRGNSPLHFGNGTRLTVT.

This chain's CDR3 is CSARLSGAFTPAEQYF. CDR3 coding DNA: TGCAGTGCTAGGCTGTCAGGGGCCTTCACCCCAGCCGAGCAGTACTTC. The rearrangement uses TRBV20-1 and TRBJ2-7; a possible D gene is TRBD1 (6 bases). The length of the CDR3 is 16 residues. Germline loops: CDR1 DFQATT, CDR2 SNEGSKA (reference sequence). Trimming took 3 bases from V and 6 from J, leaving 24 bases between them.

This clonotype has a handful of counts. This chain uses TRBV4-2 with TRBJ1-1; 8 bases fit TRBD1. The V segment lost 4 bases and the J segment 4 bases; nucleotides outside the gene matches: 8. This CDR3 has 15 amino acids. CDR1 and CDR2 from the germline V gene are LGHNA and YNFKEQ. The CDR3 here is CASSRPQGAFTEAFF. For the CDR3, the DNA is TGTGCCAGCAGCCGGCCCCAGGGGGCCTTCACTGAAGCTTTCTTT.

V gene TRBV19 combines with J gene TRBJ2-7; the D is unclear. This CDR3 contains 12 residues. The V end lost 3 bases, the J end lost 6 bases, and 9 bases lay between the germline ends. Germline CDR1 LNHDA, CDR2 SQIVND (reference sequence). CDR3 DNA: TGTGCCAGTAGTATGCCCGGGCGCGAGCAGTACTTC. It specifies CASSMPGREQYF. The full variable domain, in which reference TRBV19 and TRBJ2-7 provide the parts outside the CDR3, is DGGITQSPKYLFRKEGQNVTLSCEQNLNHDAMYWYRQDPGQGLRLIYYSQIVNDFQKGDIAEGYSVSREKKESFPLTVTSAQKNPTAFYLCASSMPGREQYFGPGTRLTVT.

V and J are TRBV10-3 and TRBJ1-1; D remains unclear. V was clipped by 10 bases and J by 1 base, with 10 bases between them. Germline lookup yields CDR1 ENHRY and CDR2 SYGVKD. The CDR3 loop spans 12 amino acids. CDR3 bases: TGTGCCACCGATCCCAGGAACACTGAAGCTTTCTTT. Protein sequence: CATDPRNTEAFF.

DNA for the CDR3: TGTGCCAGCAGCCGGACAGGGTTGGAGGAGACCCAGTACTTC. It translates to CASSRTGLEETQYF. V is TRBV7-9 and J is TRBJ2-5, with TRBD1 matching 8 bases. J gave up 5 bases and V 5 bases, and 7 bases lay outside the gene matches. From germline, CDR1 is SEHNR and CDR2 FQNEAQ (reference sequence). The CDR3 runs to 14 residues.

DNA for the CDR3: TGTGCCAGCAGATCGCCTACTAGCGCCCCGACCTACGAGCAGTACTTC. This encodes CASRSPTSAPTYEQYF. This sequence joins TRBV6-2 or TRBV6-3 and TRBJ2-7; 7 bases fit TRBD2. V shed 6 bases, J shed 2 bases, and the junction held 13 bases outside the gene matches. Germline V lookup: CDR1 MNHEY, CDR2 SVGEGT. This CDR3 is built from 16 residues.

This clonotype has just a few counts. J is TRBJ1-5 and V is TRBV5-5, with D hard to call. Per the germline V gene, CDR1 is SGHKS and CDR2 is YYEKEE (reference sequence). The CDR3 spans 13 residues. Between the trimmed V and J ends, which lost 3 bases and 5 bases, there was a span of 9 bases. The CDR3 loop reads CASSSANHQPQHF. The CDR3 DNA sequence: TGTGCCAGCAGCTCGGCGAATCATCAGCCCCAGCATTTT.

In nucleotides, the CDR3 is TGTGCCAGCAGTGCTACACTCGGGACAGTTGGTAGCGGCTACACCTTC. It encodes CASSATLGTVGSGYTF. V and J are TRBV6-1 and TRBJ1-2; 7 bases are shared with TRBD1. The CDR3 runs 16 residues. Trimming removed 4 bases from V and 8 bases from J; junction bases left unmatched: 16. Germline CDR1 reads MNHNS; CDR2 reads SASEGT.

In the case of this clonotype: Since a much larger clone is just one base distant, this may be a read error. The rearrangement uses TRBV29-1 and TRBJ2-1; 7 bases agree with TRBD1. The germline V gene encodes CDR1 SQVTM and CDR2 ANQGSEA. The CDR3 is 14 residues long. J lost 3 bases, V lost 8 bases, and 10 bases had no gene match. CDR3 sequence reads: CSITGVFNYNEQFF. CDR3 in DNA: TGCAGCATTACAGGGGTCTTCAACTACAATGAGCAGTTCTTC.

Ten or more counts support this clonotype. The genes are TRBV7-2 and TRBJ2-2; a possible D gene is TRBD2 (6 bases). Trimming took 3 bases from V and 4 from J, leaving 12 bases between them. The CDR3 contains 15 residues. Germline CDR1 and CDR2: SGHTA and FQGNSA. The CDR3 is CASSLRRGSTGELFF. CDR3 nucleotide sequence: TGTGCCAGCAGCTTGCGCCGGGGGAGCACCGGGGAGCTGTTTTTT.

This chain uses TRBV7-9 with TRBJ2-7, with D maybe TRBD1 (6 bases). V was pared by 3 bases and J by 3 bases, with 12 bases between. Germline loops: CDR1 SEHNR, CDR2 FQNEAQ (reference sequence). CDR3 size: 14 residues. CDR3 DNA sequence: TGTGCCAGCAGCTTCCGGGACACTCACTACGAGCAGTACTTC. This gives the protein CASSFRDTHYEQYF.

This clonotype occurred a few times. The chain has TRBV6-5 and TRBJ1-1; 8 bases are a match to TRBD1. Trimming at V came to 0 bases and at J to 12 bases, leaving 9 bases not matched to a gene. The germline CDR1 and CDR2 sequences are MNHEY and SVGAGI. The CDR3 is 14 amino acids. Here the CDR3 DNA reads TGTGCCAGCAGTTACTCAAGGGGGCAGGGGGCAACTTTCTTT. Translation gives CASSYSRGQGATFF.

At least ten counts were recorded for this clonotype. The CDR3 loop is CASSLASGDQETQYF. In DNA, the CDR3 is TGTGCCAGCAGTTTAGCTAGCGGGGACCAAGAGACCCAGTACTTC. The chain couples TRBV12-3 or TRBV12-4 to TRBJ2-5, with TRBD2 identical over 8 bases. The CDR3 is 15 residues long. J gave up 0 bases and V 0 bases, and 0 bases lay outside the gene matches.